This T cell receptor (beta chain) was sequenced during a study of shared T cell receptors in the human thymus. Profiling relied on immunoSEQ multiplex PCR, and the TCRdb table lists in-frame clones only, not all of them. The table lists about 660,000 clones, 88% of them singletons. Looked up from germline, CDR1 is SQVTM and CDR2 is ANQGSEA. Trimming at V came to 6 bases and at J to 6 bases, leaving 10 bases not matched to a gene. The CDR3 length is 13 residues. These data also formed part of another study, on human thymus T cells. That work states: Finnish infants who were healthy and having corrective surgery for congenital heart defects made up the donors. In corrective heart surgery, resections were taken, and these provided the thymus tissue. V and J genes seemed to be used with bias in thymic and blood repertoires. Related research examined unrelated individuals and reported that their thymic repertoires overlapped highly.

The rearrangement links TRBV29-1 to TRBJ2-7; 8 nucleotides line up with TRBD1. The TCR sequence derives from a boy younger than two with a congenital heart defect. Input material: thymocytes. The CDR3 nucleotides are TGCAGCGTAGAGCGACAGGGGTGGATCGAGCAGTACTTC. Translation gives CSVERQGWIEQYF.